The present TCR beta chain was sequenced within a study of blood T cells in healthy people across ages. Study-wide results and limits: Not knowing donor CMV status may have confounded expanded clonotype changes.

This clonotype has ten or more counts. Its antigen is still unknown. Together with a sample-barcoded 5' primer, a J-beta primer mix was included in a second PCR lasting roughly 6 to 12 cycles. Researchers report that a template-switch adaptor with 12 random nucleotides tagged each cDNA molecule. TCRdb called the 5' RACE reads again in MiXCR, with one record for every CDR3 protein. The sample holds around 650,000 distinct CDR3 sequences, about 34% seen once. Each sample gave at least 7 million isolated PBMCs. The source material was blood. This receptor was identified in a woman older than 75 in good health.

Here the CDR3 reads CASSVRQGVLGETQYF. The CDR3 DNA reads as TGTGCCAGCAGCGTTCGACAGGGCGTGCTGGGAGAGACCCAGTACTTC. The rearrangement uses TRBV4-2 and TRBJ2-5; 7 nucleotides line up with TRBD1. Trimming at V came to 5 bases and at J to 4 bases, leaving 13 bases not matched to a gene. The CDR3 length is 16 residues. The germline V gene encodes CDR1 LGHNA and CDR2 YNFKEQ.